This T cell receptor beta chain was sequenced for a study of graft-versus-host responses after intestinal transplantation. Study-wide background: Recipients had multivisceral, liver-intestinal, or isolated intestinal transplants. All recipients were given anti-thymocyte globulin induction, and tacrolimus and steroids were then administered for three to four years.

The CDR3 consists of 16 residues. In regard to this clone: Its antigen is unidentified.

Study results and caveats: GvH clones detected in recipient marrow included some appearing first in ileum or blood. In patients with graft-donor T cell macrochimerism, allograft graft-versus-host to host-versus-graft clonal ratios were high.

Using immunoSEQ multiplex PCR, the repertoire was profiled, and TCRdb retains in-frame clones only, with some absent. The data hold 55,000 to 85,000 clones, with more than 70% observed a single time. The material was unstimulated CD8+ T cells sorted from spleen or lymph node cells, obtained before intestinal transplant. The chain couples TRBV21-1 to TRBJ2-3; the D segment call TRBD2 is taken from the table without a DNA check. TRBV21-1 is a listed pseudogene. The sequence was obtained from a human donor who received an intestinal transplant. The CDR3 region has the DNA TGTGCCAGCAGTCCGGGTCGGGGGGCAAGCACAGATACGCAGTATTTT. Amino acid sequence: CASSPGRGASTDTQYF.